The rows below give T cell receptor beta chains drawn from one sample of a study of blood T cells in healthy people across ages. Each CDR3 protein gets one entry after TCRdb re-called the 5' RACE reads with MiXCR. The sample holds approximately 820,000 distinct CDR3 sequences; roughly 44% are singletons and the top ten take approximately 19%. The material sequenced was blood. The receptors shown here come from a man between 60 and 75 years old in good health. The CDR3 runs from the conserved cysteine through the conserved F or W. A D gene is named only where the DNA matches it firmly. Part of the rows lack a size; the others show once, few, many or a class for expanded clones.

v_gene	j_gene	abundance	d_gene	CDR3aa	CDR3nt
TRBV28	TRBJ2-5	few	NA	CASRDVKRETQYF	TGTGCCAGCAGGGACGTTAAGCGGGAGACCCAGTACTTC
TRBV9	TRBJ2-5	NA	NA	CASSVAGVTEETQYF	TGTGCCAGCAGCGTAGCCGGTGTCACGGAAGAGACCCAGTACTTC
TRBV14	TRBJ1-1	NA	TRBD1	CASSARQGVVGTEAFF	TGTGCCAGCAGCGCCAGACAGGGGGTGGTAGGCACTGAAGCTTTCTTT
TRBV12-3/TRBV12-4	TRBJ2-1	few	TRBD2	CASGRGSYNEQFF	TGTGCCAGTGGGCGGGGGTCCTACAATGAGCAGTTCTTC
TRBV20-1	TRBJ2-4	few	TRBD1	CSAGTGRAKNIQYF	TGCAGTGCTGGGACAGGACGAGCCAAAAACATTCAGTACTTC
TRBV6-2/TRBV6-3	TRBJ2-5	few	TRBD2	CASRQLALETQYF	TGTGCCAGCCGCCAACTAGCGTTAGAGACCCAGTACTTC
TRBV2	TRBJ2-5	NA	NA	CASHRESPTGQETQYF	TGTGCCAGCCATAGAGAATCCCCGACGGGACAAGAGACCCAGTACTTC
TRBV6-5	TRBJ2-1	NA	NA	CASSLAGPGNEQFF	TGTGCCAGCAGCCTCGCGGGCCCCGGGAATGAGCAGTTCTTC
TRBV24-1	TRBJ2-7	NA	NA	CATSDLTQPTYEQYF	TGTGCCACCAGTGATTTAACGCAGCCCACCTACGAGCAGTACTTC
TRBV14	TRBJ2-5	few	NA	CASSQDRGYQETQYF	TGTGCCAGCAGCCAAGATCGGGGATACCAAGAGACCCAGTACTTC
TRBV6-2/TRBV6-3	TRBJ2-1	NA	TRBD1	CASSKYTGTGGYNEQFF	TGTGCCAGCAGTAAGTACACCGGGACAGGAGGATACAATGAGCAGTTCTTC
TRBV5-6	TRBJ1-2	few	TRBD1	CASRQQGTNYGYTF	TGTGCCAGCAGACAACAGGGGACAAACTATGGCTACACCTTC
TRBV29-1	TRBJ2-5	NA	TRBD1	CSVGLGDRLPYQETQYF	TGCAGCGTTGGCCTGGGGGACAGGCTACCGTACCAAGAGACCCAGTACTTC
TRBV20-1	TRBJ2-1	NA	TRBD2	CSATWAGGRHEQFF	TGCAGTGCTACCTGGGCGGGGGGGCGGCATGAGCAGTTCTTC
TRBV2	TRBJ2-7	NA	TRBD1	CASSEVDRGRQEQYF	TGTGCCAGCAGTGAAGTAGATAGGGGGCGACAAGAGCAGTACTTC
TRBV27	TRBJ2-3	NA	NA	CASSFPHSTDTQYF	TGTGCCAGCAGTTTTCCCCATAGCACAGATACGCAGTATTTT
TRBV20-1	TRBJ1-4	few	NA	CSAKARLQGTNEKLFF	TGCAGTGCTAAGGCCCGATTACAGGGAACTAATGAAAAACTGTTTTTT
TRBV24-1	TRBJ1-5	NA	NA	CATSTGSGNQPQHF	TGTGCCACCAGTACAGGATCGGGCAATCAGCCCCAGCATTTT
TRBV10-2	TRBJ2-4	few	NA	CASSESMVGIQYF	TGCGCCAGCAGTGAGTCGATGGTAGGCATTCAGTACTTC
TRBV9	TRBJ2-1	NA	NA	CASSVGTLNEQFF	TGTGCCAGCAGCGTCGGGACATTAAATGAGCAGTTCTTC
TRBV6-2/TRBV6-3	TRBJ2-1	NA	TRBD2	CASGTSTTEQFF	TGTGCCAGCGGGACTAGCACAACCGAGCAGTTCTTC
TRBV6-6	TRBJ2-7	NA	TRBD1	CASSTGQGTPSYEQYF	TGTGCCAGCAGTACTGGACAGGGGACCCCATCCTACGAGCAGTACTTC
TRBV4-1	TRBJ1-1	NA	TRBD1	CASSQVVTGKVTEAFF	TGCGCCAGCAGCCAAGTTGTGACAGGGAAAGTGACTGAAGCTTTCTTT